Listed below are T cell receptor beta chains from one sample, sequenced in a study of T-cell memory formation after mild COVID-19. One entry per CDR3 protein, called by TCRdb with MiXCR from the 5' RACE reads. The profile shows some 130,000 distinct CDR3 sequences, roughly a quarter of them singletons. Sequenced material: PBMCs or a T cell subset sorted from them (not recorded which). These receptors were obtained from an adult woman who had mild COVID-19 (a few samples of this study predate the infection). Cell type and time point are not known. CDR3s leave out the opening cysteine and the closing phenylalanine or tryptophan.

J gene,V gene,CDR3 protein
TRBJ2-7,TRBV3-1,ASSQEVNRAYEQY
TRBJ1-5,TRBV19,ASSFDPDIYSNQPQH
TRBJ2-5,TRBV4-1,ASSPRPSGGIQETQY
TRBJ1-2,TRBV7-9,ASSWVEGTPNCGYT
TRBJ2-5,TRBV3-1,ASSHVGRGEETQY
TRBJ1-1,TRBV2,AGGWDTEAF
TRBJ2-7,TRBV19,ASSIADSYEQY
TRBJ2-3,TRBV29-1,SGRDREPDTQY
TRBJ2-2,TRBV29-1,SVAGANTGELF
TRBJ2-5,TRBV9,ASSPNSGGEETQY
TRBJ2-7,TRBV6-5,ASGPIPVSEQY
TRBJ2-5,TRBV9,ASSVGGGQETQY
TRBJ2-7,TRBV20-1,SAKQVYEQY
TRBJ2-7,TRBV27,ASRYQGTPYEQY
TRBJ2-2,TRBV12-3/TRBV12-4,ASSFPGLADTGELF
TRBJ1-2,TRBV15,ATSERASGARYGYT
TRBJ2-7,TRBV10-2,ASSTGGVYEQY